Following are 22 T cell receptor beta chains from one sample sequenced in a study of Ad26.COV2.S vaccination and SARS-CoV-2 variants. Produced via immunoSEQ multiplex PCR; TCRdb's table is partial and in-frame only. Of some 410,000 clones listed, about 90% are singletons. Documented treatment: around 19 received Ad26.COV2.S at low or high dose, single or two shots; about 5 received placebo; per-sample allocation not given. It was on day 63 after the first vaccine or placebo injection that samples were taken. The sequencing used peripheral blood, collected in a trial of Ad26.COV2.S vaccine versus placebo. The receptors shown here come from a person between 18 and 65 years old who received the Ad26.COV2.S COVID-19 vaccine or a placebo.

The chain is built from TRBV4-3 and TRBJ2-5; 7 nucleotides agree with TRBD1. Trimming removed 1 base from V and 5 bases from J; junction bases left unmatched: 7. The CDR3 has 15 residues. Germline assignment: CDR1 LGHNA and CDR2 YSLEER. In DNA, the CDR3 is TGCGCCAGCAGCCAAGTAGACAGGGTGGAGGAGACCCAGTACTTC. The encoded protein is CASSQVDRVEETQYF.

The J gene is TRBJ2-7, the V gene TRBV27, with TRBD2 matching over 13 bases. The germline gives CDR1 MNHEY, CDR2 SMNVEV (reference sequence). The CDR3 totals 16 residues. V lost 5 bases and J lost 3; bases outside the gene matches: 7. The CDR3 loop reads CASSLLTSGGDYEQYF. DNA of the CDR3: TGTGCCAGCAGTCTACTCACTAGCGGGGGGGACTACGAGCAGTACTTC.

The chain couples TRBV6-2 or TRBV6-3 to TRBJ1-4; D is ambiguous. CDR1 and CDR2 (germline): MNHEY, SVGEGT. Trimming shortened V by 5 bases and J by 4 bases, and 14 bases separated the two germline ends. The CDR3 length is 15 residues. CDR3 DNA sequence: TGTGCCAGCAGTCCCTCCGGGTCCTATAATGAAAAACTGTTTTTT. It specifies CASSPSGSYNEKLFF.

This clone was counted a single time. The chain has TRBV15 and TRBJ1-5; 8 bases are shared with TRBD1. V shed 2 bases, J shed 0 bases, and the junction held 3 bases outside the gene matches. CDR3 size: 16 residues. Germline CDR1 is LNHNV and CDR2 is YYDKDF (reference sequence). CDR3 residues: CATSRRQGSSNQPQHF. The CDR3 coding sequence is TGTGCCACCAGCAGAAGACAGGGGTCTAGCAATCAGCCCCAGCATTTT.

The CDR3: CASSEGLQETQYF. For the CDR3, the DNA is TGCGCCAGCAGTGAGGGCCTTCAAGAGACCCAGTACTTC. V and J are TRBV10-1 and TRBJ2-5; D unresolved. V was shortened by 2 bases and J by 2 bases, with 6 bases between the two germline ends. The CDR3 contains 13 residues. Germline assignment: CDR1 WNHNN and CDR2 SYGVQD (reference sequence).

CDR3 protein: CASSLYTGQYYEQYF. The CDR3 DNA follows: TGTGCCAGCAGCTTATATACGGGACAGTACTACGAGCAGTACTTC. This chain links TRBV7-8 with TRBJ2-7; TRBD1 agrees at 7 bases. The CDR3 extends over 15 amino acids. The ends lost 2 bases at V and 3 bases at J; junction bases unmatched: 7. Germline values: CDR1 SGHVS, CDR2 FQNEAQ.

V gene TRBV28 combines with J gene TRBJ1-2, with 7 positions matching TRBD1. The CDR3 extends over 13 amino acids. Trimming at V came to 5 bases and at J to 6 bases, leaving 6 bases not matched to a gene. Germline CDR1 MDHEN, CDR2 SYDVKM. CDR3 sequence (DNA): TGTGCCAGCAGTGCTGAGACAGGGCATGGCTACACCTTC. The encoded protein is CASSAETGHGYTF.

The rearrangement uses TRBV11-2 and TRBJ1-1; perhaps TRBD1 as D (5 bases). Per germline, CDR1 SGHAT and CDR2 FQNNGV. The V end lost 2 bases, the J end lost 1 base, and 11 bases lay between the germline ends. The CDR3 is made up of 15 amino acids. The CDR3 here is CASSLYFGQNTEAFF. CDR3 coding DNA: TGTGCCAGCAGCTTATATTTTGGACAGAACACTGAAGCTTTCTTT.

The chain employs TRBV3-1 (or the pseudogene TRBV3-2) and TRBJ2-7, with unresolved D. V was cut by 4 bases and J by 2 bases, with 9 bases left in between. The germline V gene has CDR1 LGHDT and CDR2 YNNKEL (reference sequence). CDR3 length: 13 residues. Here the CDR3 DNA reads TGTGCCAGCAGCCTCCGGGCCCCCTACGAGCAGTACTTC. This sequence encodes CASSLRAPYEQYF.

The chain recombines TRBV5-4 with TRBJ1-1; TRBD1 is a possible D gene (5 bases). This CDR3 contains 15 residues. Trimming shortened V by 4 bases and J by 1 base, and 14 bases separated the two germline ends. The germline gives CDR1 SGHNT, CDR2 YYREEE (reference sequence). The CDR3 DNA follows: TGTGCCAGCAGCCCACGACAGCCCTCGAACACTGAAGCTTTCTTT. Translation gives CASSPRQPSNTEAFF.

This clone was seen a handful of times. The chain joins TRBV7-9 to TRBJ1-1; the D gene is possibly TRBD1 (5 bases). The germline V gene has CDR1 SEHNR and CDR2 FQNEAQ (reference sequence). V dropped 1 base and J dropped 7 bases, with 16 bases sitting between them. CDR3 length equals 15 residues. This CDR3 reads CASSLGGAGSYEAFF. In nucleotides, the CDR3 is TGTGCCAGCAGCTTAGGCGGGGCAGGTTCGTATGAAGCTTTCTTT.

The V call is TRBV23-1, the J call TRBJ1-1, with a possible D match to TRBD1 (5 bases). TRBV23-1 is an ORF for which the function is uncertain. The CDR3 totals 17 residues. Trimming left V 6 bases short and J 3 bases short, with 23 bases between. CDR3 sequence reads: CASRQAPGPGSDTEAFF. CDR3 nucleotide sequence: TGCGCCAGCAGACAAGCGCCGGGGCCCGGGTCGGACACTGAAGCTTTCTTT.

The rearrangement uses TRBV19 and TRBJ2-7, with TRBD2 matching 8 bases. Trimming removed 6 bases from V and 6 bases from J; junction bases left unmatched: 13. The CDR3 has 15 amino acids. CDR1 is LNHDA, CDR2 SQIVND, per germline (reference sequence). The CDR3 nucleotides are TGTGCCAGTAGCCCACGGGCGGGGGGCGCGGGCGAGCAGTACTTC. This translates into CASSPRAGGAGEQYF.

This clone was detected many times. The chain recombines TRBV14 with TRBJ2-4, with 7 bases lining up with TRBD1. This CDR3 comprises 18 residues. V lost 0 bases to trimming and J lost 3 bases; unmatched junction nucleotides: 11. CDR1 is SGHDN and CDR2 is FVKESK in the germline V gene. CDR3 sequence reads: CASSQDPLRDRLKNIQYF. The CDR3 DNA is TGTGCCAGCAGCCAAGATCCGCTCCGGGACAGACTCAAAAACATTCAGTACTTC.

The chain has TRBV5-6 and TRBJ1-1; 9 positions agree with TRBD1. The CDR3 spans 16 residues. V gave up 1 base and J gave up 5 bases; unmatched junction bases: 9. Germline V gives CDR1 SGHDT, CDR2 YYEEEE. CDR3 coding DNA: TGTGCCAGCAGCTTGCAAGGACAGGGGAGGTATACTGAAGCTTTCTTT. Amino acid sequence: CASSLQGQGRYTEAFF.

V and J are TRBV9 and TRBJ1-3; 7 positions match TRBD1. V lost 3 bases, J lost 0 bases, and 6 bases stayed unmatched. From germline, CDR1 is SGDLS and CDR2 YYNGEE. CDR3 length: 16 amino acids. CDR3 residues: CASSAEDRLSGNTIYF. CDR3 DNA sequence: TGTGCCAGCAGCGCAGAGGACAGGCTCTCTGGAAACACCATATATTTT.

As DNA, the CDR3 is TGTGCCAGCAGGCTAAGACAGGGCGGCAATCAGCCCCAGCATTTT. Protein sequence: CASRLRQGGNQPQHF. This chain joins TRBV6-5 and TRBJ1-5; 7 nucleotides align to TRBD1. This CDR3 comprises 15 residues. The V gene end was trimmed by 6 bases and the J gene end by 2 bases; junction bases not matched to a gene: 7. Germline CDR1 reads MNHEY; CDR2 reads SVGAGI.

This rearrangement joins TRBV11-2 to TRBJ2-7; D not certain. Germline lookup yields CDR1 SGHAT and CDR2 FQNNGV. Trimming left V 5 bases short and J 2 bases short, with 7 bases between. This CDR3 has 12 residues. The CDR3 region has the DNA TGTGCCAGCAGCCACAGACCCTACGAGCAGTACTTC. It encodes CASSHRPYEQYF.

The chain is built from TRBV4-3 and TRBJ2-2; D gene ambiguous. The germline CDR1 and CDR2 sequences are LGHNA and YSLEER. This CDR3 spans 16 amino acids. V dropped 1 base and J dropped 5 bases, with 14 bases sitting between them. The CDR3 sequence is CASSQGAELWTGELFF. The CDR3 nucleotides are TGCGCCAGCAGCCAAGGGGCAGAACTATGGACCGGGGAGCTGTTTTTT.

The rearrangement links TRBV6-5 to TRBJ2-7; TRBD2 is a possible D gene (6 bases). Germline loops: CDR1 MNHEY, CDR2 SVGAGI. Deletions cut 2 bases from V and 0 bases from J, with 11 bases between. This CDR3 spans 15 amino acids. CDR3 in DNA: TGTGCCAGCAGTTACGGGCGGGGACCCTCCTACGAGCAGTACTTC. It specifies CASSYGRGPSYEQYF.

A single count supports this clone. V gene TRBV5-1 combines with J gene TRBJ1-1, with D perhaps TRBD1 (5 bases). This CDR3 contains 14 residues. Trimming took off 4 bases at V and 1 base at J, with 11 bases between the two ends. The germline gives CDR1 SGHRS, CDR2 YFSETQ. CDR3 sequence (DNA): TGCGCCAGCAGCAGTGAAGGACAGAACACTGAAGCTTTCTTT. It codes for CASSSEGQNTEAFF.

The chain carries TRBV19 and TRBJ1-4; no firm D call. The V gene's germline CDR1 is LNHDA and CDR2 SQIVND (reference sequence). The CDR3 runs to 16 residues. Trimming shortened V by 3 bases and J by 4 bases, and 15 bases separated the two germline ends. Written as DNA, the CDR3 is TGTGCCAGTAGTATCCGACAAGCCCCCTTTAATGAAAAACTGTTTTTT. Amino acid sequence: CASSIRQAPFNEKLFF.